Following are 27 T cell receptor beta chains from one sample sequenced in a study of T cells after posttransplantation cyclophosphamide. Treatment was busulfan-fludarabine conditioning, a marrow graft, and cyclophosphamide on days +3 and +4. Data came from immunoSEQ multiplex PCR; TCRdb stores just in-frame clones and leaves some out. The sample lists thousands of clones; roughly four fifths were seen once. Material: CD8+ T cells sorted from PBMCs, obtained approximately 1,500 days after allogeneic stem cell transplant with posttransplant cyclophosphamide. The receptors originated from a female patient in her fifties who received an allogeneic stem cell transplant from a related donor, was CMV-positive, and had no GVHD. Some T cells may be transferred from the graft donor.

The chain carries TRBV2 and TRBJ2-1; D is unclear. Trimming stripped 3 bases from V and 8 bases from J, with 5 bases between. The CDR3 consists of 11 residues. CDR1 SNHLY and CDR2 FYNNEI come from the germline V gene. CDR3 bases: TGTGCCAGCAGTGACTCGTATGAGCAGTTCTTC. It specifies CASSDSYEQFF.

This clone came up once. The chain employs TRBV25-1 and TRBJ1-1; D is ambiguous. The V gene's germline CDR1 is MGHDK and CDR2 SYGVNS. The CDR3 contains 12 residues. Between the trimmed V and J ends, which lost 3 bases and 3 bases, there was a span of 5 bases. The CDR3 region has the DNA TGTGCCAGCAGTGATGGCTACACTGAAGCTTTCTTT. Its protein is CASSDGYTEAFF.

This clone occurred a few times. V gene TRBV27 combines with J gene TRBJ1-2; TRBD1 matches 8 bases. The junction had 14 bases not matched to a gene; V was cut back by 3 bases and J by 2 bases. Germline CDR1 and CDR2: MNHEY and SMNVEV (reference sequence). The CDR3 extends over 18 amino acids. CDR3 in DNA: TGTGCCAGCAGTTTTAGATGGGCAGGGGGCGATTACAACTATGGCTACACCTTC. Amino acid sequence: CASSFRWAGGDYNYGYTF.

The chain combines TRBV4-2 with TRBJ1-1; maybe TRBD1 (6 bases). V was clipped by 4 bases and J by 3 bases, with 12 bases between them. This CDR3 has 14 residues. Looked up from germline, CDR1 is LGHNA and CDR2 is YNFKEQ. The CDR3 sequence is CASSPVQGYTEAFF. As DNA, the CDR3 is TGTGCCAGCAGCCCAGTACAGGGTTACACTGAAGCTTTCTTT.

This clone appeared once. CDR3 DNA: TGTGCCAGCAGCTTAGCTGCCAGTCCCCAAGAGACCCAGTACTTC. It encodes CASSLAASPQETQYF. The chain couples TRBV13 to TRBJ2-5; D remains unclear. The V gene lost 1 base and the J gene lost 1 base, with 10 bases spanning the gap. Per the germline V gene, CDR1 is PRHDT and CDR2 is FYEKMQ (reference sequence). This CDR3 is built from 15 residues.

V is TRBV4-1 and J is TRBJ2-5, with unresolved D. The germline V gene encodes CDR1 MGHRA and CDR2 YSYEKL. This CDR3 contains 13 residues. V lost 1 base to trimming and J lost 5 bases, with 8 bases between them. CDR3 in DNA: TGCGCCAGCAGCCAAGTCGGTGTCGAGACCCAGTACTTC. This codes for CASSQVGVETQYF.

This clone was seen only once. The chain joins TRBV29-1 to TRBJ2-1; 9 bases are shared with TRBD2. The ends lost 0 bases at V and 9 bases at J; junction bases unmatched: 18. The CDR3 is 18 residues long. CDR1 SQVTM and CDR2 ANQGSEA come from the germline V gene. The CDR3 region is CSVEDYGGASGNVGEQFF. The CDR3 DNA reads TGCAGCGTTGAAGATTACGGCGGTGCTAGCGGGAATGTAGGTGAGCAGTTCTTC.

The CDR3 DNA reads TGTGCCAGCAGTACAGGGGTGGGCTACGAGCAGTACTTC. Protein product: CASSTGVGYEQYF. The chain links TRBV6-5 to TRBJ2-7; 7 nucleotides match TRBD1. V dropped 5 bases and J dropped 3; count of bases not matched to a gene: 4. The germline V gene has CDR1 MNHEY and CDR2 SVGAGI. The CDR3 is made up of 13 amino acids.

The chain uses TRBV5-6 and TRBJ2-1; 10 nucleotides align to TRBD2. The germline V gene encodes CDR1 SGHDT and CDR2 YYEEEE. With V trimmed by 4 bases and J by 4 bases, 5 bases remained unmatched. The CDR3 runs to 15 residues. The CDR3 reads CASSLSGRTYNEQFF. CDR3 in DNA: TGTGCCAGCAGCCTTAGCGGGAGGACTTACAATGAGCAGTTCTTC. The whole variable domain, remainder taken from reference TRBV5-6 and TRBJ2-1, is DAGVTQSPTHLIKTRGQQVTLRCSPKSGHDTVSWYQQALGQGPQFIFQYYEEEERQRGNFPDRFSGHQFPNYSSELNVNALLLGDSALYLCASSLSGRTYNEQFFGPGTRLTVL.

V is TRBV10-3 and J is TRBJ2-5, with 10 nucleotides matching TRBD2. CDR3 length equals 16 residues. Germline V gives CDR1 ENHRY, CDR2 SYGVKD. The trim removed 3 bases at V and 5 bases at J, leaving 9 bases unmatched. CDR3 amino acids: CAISDQGLAGVETQYF. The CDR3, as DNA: TGTGCCATCAGTGACCAGGGGCTAGCGGGAGTCGAGACCCAGTACTTC.

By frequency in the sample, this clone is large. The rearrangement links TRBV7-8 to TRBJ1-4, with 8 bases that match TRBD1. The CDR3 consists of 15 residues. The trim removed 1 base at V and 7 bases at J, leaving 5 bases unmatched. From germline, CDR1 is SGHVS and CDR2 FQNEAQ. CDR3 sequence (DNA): TGTGCCAGCAGCTTAGAGAGGGGACAGGTTGAAAAACTGTTTTTT. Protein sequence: CASSLERGQVEKLFF.

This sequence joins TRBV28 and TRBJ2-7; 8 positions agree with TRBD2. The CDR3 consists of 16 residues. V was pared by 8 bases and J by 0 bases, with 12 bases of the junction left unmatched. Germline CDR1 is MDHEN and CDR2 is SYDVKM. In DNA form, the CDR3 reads TGTGCCAGCGCCTGGGGGAGCGGGAGAATCTCCTACGAGCAGTACTTC. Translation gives CASAWGSGRISYEQYF.

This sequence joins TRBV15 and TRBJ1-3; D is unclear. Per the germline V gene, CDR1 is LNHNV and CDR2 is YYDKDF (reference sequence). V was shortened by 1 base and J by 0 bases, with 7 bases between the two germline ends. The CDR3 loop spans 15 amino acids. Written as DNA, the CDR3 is TGTGCCACCAGCAGAGGTCCCATCTCTGGAAACACCATATATTTT. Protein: CATSRGPISGNTIYF.

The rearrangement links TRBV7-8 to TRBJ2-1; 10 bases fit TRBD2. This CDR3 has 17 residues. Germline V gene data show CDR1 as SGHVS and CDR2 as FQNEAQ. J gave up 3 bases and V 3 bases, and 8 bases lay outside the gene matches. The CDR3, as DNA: TGTGCCAGCAGCTTTGTATTCGAGCGGGAGGGCTACAATGAGCAGTTCTTC. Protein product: CASSFVFEREGYNEQFF. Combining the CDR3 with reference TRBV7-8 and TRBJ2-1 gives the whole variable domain GAGVSQSPRYKVAKRGQDVALRCDPISGHVSLFWYQQALGQGPEFLTYFQNEAQLDKSGLPSDRFFAERPEGSVSTLKIQRTQQEDSAVYLCASSFVFEREGYNEQFFGPGTRLTVL.

DNA of the CDR3: TGTGCCAGCAGACCGCCTATGTTCGGGGAGCAGTACTTC. Protein sequence: CASRPPMFGEQYF. The V and J genes are TRBV28 and TRBJ2-7; D is unclear. V was shortened by 6 bases and J by 7 bases, with 16 bases between the two germline ends. Per germline, CDR1 MDHEN and CDR2 SYDVKM. This CDR3 contains 13 residues.

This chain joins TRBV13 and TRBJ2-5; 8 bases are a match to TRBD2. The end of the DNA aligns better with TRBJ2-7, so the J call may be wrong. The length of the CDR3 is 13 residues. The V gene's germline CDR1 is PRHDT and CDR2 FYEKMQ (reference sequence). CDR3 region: CASSLREGVEQYF. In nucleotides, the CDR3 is TGTGCCAGCAGCTTACGGGAGGGCGTCGAGCAGTACTTC.

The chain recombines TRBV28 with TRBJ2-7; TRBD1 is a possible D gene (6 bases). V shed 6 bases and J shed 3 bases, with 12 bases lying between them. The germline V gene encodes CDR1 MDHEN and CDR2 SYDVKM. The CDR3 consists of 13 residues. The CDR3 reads CASREEGDYEQYF. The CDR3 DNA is TGTGCCAGCAGGGAAGAGGGGGACTACGAGCAGTACTTC.

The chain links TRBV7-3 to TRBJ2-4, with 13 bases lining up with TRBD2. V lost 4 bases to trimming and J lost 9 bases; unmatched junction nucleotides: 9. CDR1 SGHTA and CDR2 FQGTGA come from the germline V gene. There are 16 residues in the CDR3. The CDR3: CASSSGTSGNISIQYF. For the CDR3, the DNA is TGTGCCAGCAGCTCCGGGACTAGCGGGAACATAAGCATTCAGTACTTC. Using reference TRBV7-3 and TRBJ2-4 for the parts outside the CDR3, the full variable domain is GAGVSQTPSNKVTEKGKYVELRCDPISGHTALYWYRQSLGQGPEFLIYFQGTGAADDSGLPNDRFFAVRPEGSVSTLKIQRTERGDSAVYLCASSSGTSGNISIQYFGAGTRLSVL.

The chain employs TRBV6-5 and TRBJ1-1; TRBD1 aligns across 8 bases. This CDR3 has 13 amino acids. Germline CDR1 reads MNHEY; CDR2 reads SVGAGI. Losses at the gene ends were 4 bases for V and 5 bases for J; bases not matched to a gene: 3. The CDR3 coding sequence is TGTGCCAGCAGTTGGACAGGGTGGACTGAAGCTTTCTTT. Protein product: CASSWTGWTEAFF.

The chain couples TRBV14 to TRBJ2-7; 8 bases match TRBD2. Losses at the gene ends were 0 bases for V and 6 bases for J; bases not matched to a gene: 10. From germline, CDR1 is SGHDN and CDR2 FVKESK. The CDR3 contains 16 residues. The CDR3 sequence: CASSQEVIAGFGEQYF. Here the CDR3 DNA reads TGTGCCAGCAGCCAAGAGGTCATAGCGGGATTTGGCGAGCAGTACTTC.

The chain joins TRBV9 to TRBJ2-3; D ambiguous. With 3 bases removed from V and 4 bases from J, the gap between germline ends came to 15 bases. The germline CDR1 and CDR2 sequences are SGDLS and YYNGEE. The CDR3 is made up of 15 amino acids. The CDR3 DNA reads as TGTGCCAGCAGCGCTGGCGGCGGCCCCCCAGATACGCAGTATTTT. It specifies CASSAGGGPPDTQYF.

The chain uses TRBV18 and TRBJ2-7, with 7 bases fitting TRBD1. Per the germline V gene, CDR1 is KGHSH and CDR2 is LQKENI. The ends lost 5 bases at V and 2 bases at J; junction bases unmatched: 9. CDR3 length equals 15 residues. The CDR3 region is CASSTFDRVPYEQYF. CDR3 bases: TGTGCCAGCTCAACGTTTGACAGGGTCCCCTACGAGCAGTACTTC. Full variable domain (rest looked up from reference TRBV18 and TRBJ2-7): NAGVMQNPRHLVRRRGQEARLRCSPMKGHSHVYWYRQLPEEGLKFMVYLQKENIIDESGMPKERFSAEFPKEGPSILRIQQVVRGDSAAYFCASSTFDRVPYEQYFGPGTRLTVT.

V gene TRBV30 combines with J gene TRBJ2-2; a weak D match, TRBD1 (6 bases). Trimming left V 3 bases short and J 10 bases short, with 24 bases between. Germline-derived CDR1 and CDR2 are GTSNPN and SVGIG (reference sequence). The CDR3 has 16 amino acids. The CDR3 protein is CAWSPQQGRTKKELFF. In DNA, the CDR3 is TGTGCCTGGAGCCCCCAACAGGGCCGAACTAAGAAGGAGCTGTTTTTT.

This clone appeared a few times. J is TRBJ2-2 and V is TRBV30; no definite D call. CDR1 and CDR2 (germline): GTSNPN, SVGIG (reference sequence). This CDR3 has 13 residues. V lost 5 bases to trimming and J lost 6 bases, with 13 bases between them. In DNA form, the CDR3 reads TGTGCCTGGGAACCAGTCCCCGCCGGGGAGCTGTTTTTT. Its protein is CAWEPVPAGELFF.

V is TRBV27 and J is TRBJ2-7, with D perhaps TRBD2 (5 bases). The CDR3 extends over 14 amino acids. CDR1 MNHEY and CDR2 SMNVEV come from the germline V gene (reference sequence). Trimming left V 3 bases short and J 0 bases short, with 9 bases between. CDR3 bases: TGTGCCAGCAGTTTTCTAGGGAGCTCCTACGAGCAGTACTTC. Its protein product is CASSFLGSSYEQYF.

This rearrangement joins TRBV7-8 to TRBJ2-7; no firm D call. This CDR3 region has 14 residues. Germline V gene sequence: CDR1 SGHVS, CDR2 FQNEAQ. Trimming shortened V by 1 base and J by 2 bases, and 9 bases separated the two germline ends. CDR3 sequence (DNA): TGTGCCAGCAGCTTAGGAGCTAGACCCTACGAGCAGTACTTC. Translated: CASSLGARPYEQYF.

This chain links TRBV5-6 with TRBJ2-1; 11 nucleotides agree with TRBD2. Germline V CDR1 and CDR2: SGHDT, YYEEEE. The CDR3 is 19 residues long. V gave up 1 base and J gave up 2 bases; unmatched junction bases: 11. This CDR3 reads CASSLSPRSGRAPYNEQFF. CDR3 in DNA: TGTGCCAGCAGCTTGTCCCCCCGTAGCGGGAGGGCCCCCTACAATGAGCAGTTCTTC.